The 30 T cell receptor beta chains in this list originate from one sample, sequenced in a study of blood T cell repertoires in COVID-19. Only in-frame clones appear in the TCRdb table, and some are missing; sequencing was by immunoSEQ multiplex PCR. This table has about 72,000 clones, over 80% appearing once. The sequenced material came from peripheral blood. These receptors all come from a human donor in a cohort sampled during active COVID-19.

The chain links TRBV20-1 to TRBJ1-3; TRBD1 is a possible D gene (5 bases). The CDR3 contains 14 residues. Germline V gene sequence: CDR1 DFQATT, CDR2 SNEGSKA (reference sequence). The V end lost 3 bases, the J end lost 7 bases, and 16 bases lay between the germline ends. The CDR3 DNA sequence: TGCAGTGCTAGTCCGGGGGAGACGAGGAACACCATATATTTT. Its protein product is CSASPGETRNTIYF.

This chain connects TRBV19 to TRBJ2-7, with 12 bases matching TRBD2. Germline values: CDR1 LNHDA, CDR2 SQIVND (reference sequence). The CDR3 is made up of 13 amino acids. V was clipped by 7 bases and J by 5 bases; unmatched bases: 3. The CDR3 bases are TGTGCCAGTAAGGGACTAGCGGGCCACGAGCAGTACTTC. Its translation: CASKGLAGHEQYF.

J is TRBJ1-4 and V is TRBV5-1, with a weak D call TRBD1 (5 bases). Germline V gene lookup returns CDR1 SGHRS and CDR2 YFSETQ. Trimming removed 3 bases from V and 4 bases from J, with 10 bases in between. This CDR3 has 14 amino acids. The CDR3 DNA sequence: TGCGCCAGCAGCTGGGGGGATTATAATGAAAAACTGTTTTTT. This encodes CASSWGDYNEKLFF.

The sample holds one count of this clone. The rearrangement uses TRBV5-1 and TRBJ2-1; D is ambiguous. The CDR3 totals 15 residues. Germline loops: CDR1 SGHRS, CDR2 YFSETQ. Trimming cost V 1 base and J 3 bases, with 11 bases left between them. The CDR3 DNA follows: TGCGCCAGCAGCTTGTTAACAGACCTCTACAATGAGCAGTTCTTC. Protein sequence: CASSLLTDLYNEQFF.

The V and J genes are TRBV29-1 and TRBJ2-7; 8 bases match TRBD1. Germline loops: CDR1 SQVTM, CDR2 ANQGSEA. This CDR3 has 11 amino acids. V was clipped by 8 bases and J by 5 bases; unmatched bases: 5. The CDR3 nucleotides read TGCAGCACGGACAGGGCGCACGAGCAGTACTTC. Its translation is CSTDRAHEQYF.

The chain couples TRBV27 to TRBJ2-6, with 7 bases fitting TRBD1. V trimming: 6 bases; J trimming: 0 bases; junction bases outside the gene matches: 8. Germline V lookup: CDR1 MNHEY, CDR2 SMNVEV (reference sequence). The CDR3 totals 17 residues. The CDR3 loop is CASRNRQGSSGANVLTF. CDR3 DNA: TGTGCCAGCAGGAATCGACAGGGCAGCTCTGGGGCCAACGTCCTGACTTTC. Combining the CDR3 with reference TRBV27 and TRBJ2-6 gives the whole variable domain EAQVTQNPRYLITVTGKKLTVTCSQNMNHEYMSWYRQDPGLGLRQIYYSMNVEVTDKGDVPEGYKVSRKEKRNFPLILESPSPNQTSLYFCASRNRQGSSGANVLTFGAGSRLTVL.

The chain joins TRBV2 to TRBJ2-1; 11 bases are shared with TRBD2. V was clipped by 7 bases and J by 6 bases; unmatched bases: 8. Per the germline V gene, CDR1 is SNHLY and CDR2 is FYNNEI. CDR3 length: 15 residues. The CDR3 reads CASIRSGGAPNEQFF. The DNA of the CDR3 is TGTGCCAGCATTCGTAGCGGGGGGGCCCCCAATGAGCAGTTCTTC.

J is TRBJ1-2 and V is TRBV11-2; tentative D call: TRBD1 (5 bases). V was trimmed by 4 bases and J by 2 bases, leaving 8 bases between them. From germline, CDR1 is SGHAT and CDR2 FQNNGV. This CDR3 has 13 amino acids. CDR3 nucleotides: TGTGCCAGCAGCTCAGGGCCGAACTATGGCTACACCTTC. Translating it yields CASSSGPNYGYTF.

The sample holds a few counts of this clone. Here the CDR3 reads CAISPGTGLSGANVLTF. CDR3 nucleotides: TGTGCCATCAGTCCGGGGACAGGGCTCTCTGGGGCCAACGTCCTGACTTTC. The gene calls are TRBV10-3 and TRBJ2-6; TRBD1 matches at 9 bases. This CDR3 spans 17 amino acids. J gave up 0 bases and V 5 bases, and 5 bases lay outside the gene matches. Germline CDR1 is ENHRY and CDR2 is SYGVKD.

This clone came up a few times. This chain links TRBV19 with TRBJ1-1, with 8 bases fitting TRBD1. V lost 3 bases and J lost 12; bases outside the gene matches: 9. This CDR3 contains 13 residues. The germline gives CDR1 LNHDA, CDR2 SQIVND (reference sequence). The CDR3 DNA reads as TGTGCCAGTAGTATGGAAGACAGGGACAGGCCTTTCTTT. It codes for CASSMEDRDRPFF. The whole variable domain, filled in from reference TRBV19 and TRBJ1-1, reads DGGITQSPKYLFRKEGQNVTLSCEQNLNHDAMYWYRQDPGQGLRLIYYSQIVNDFQKGDIAEGYSVSREKKESFPLTVTSAQKNPTAFYLCASSMEDRDRPFFGQGTRLTVV.

DNA of the CDR3: TGTGCCAGCAGTGAAAACAGGGGCGAGTACGAGCAGTACTTC. Translating it yields CASSENRGEYEQYF. V and J are TRBV6-1 and TRBJ2-7; 7 nucleotides agree with TRBD1. From germline, CDR1 is MNHNS and CDR2 SASEGT. J was trimmed by 4 bases and V by 2 bases; bases with no gene match: 5. This CDR3 has 14 amino acids.

The chain combines TRBV3-1 (or the pseudogene TRBV3-2) with TRBJ2-2; D is unclear. Germline CDR1 is LGHDT and CDR2 is YNNKEL (reference sequence). Trimming left V 3 bases short and J 3 bases short, with 11 bases between. This CDR3 is 15 amino acids long. The CDR3 sequence is CASSQAALDTGELFF. CDR3 in DNA: TGTGCCAGCAGCCAGGCGGCGCTCGACACCGGGGAGCTGTTTTTT.

The V gene is TRBV7-9, the J gene TRBJ2-3; D unclear. There are 12 residues in the CDR3. Germline V gives CDR1 SEHNR, CDR2 FQNEAQ (reference sequence). The V end was cut by 3 bases, the J end by 2 bases, with 3 bases between. In nucleotides, the CDR3 is TGTGCCAGCAGCTTTATCACAGATACGCAGTATTTT. Its translation is CASSFITDTQYF.

The chain recombines TRBV21-1 with TRBJ1-1. TRBV21-1 represents a pseudogene. The CDR3 totals 15 residues. The CDR3 loop reads CASSRRVISDTEAFF. DNA for the CDR3: TGTGCCAGCAGCAGGAGGGTAATCTCAGACACTGAAGCTTTCTTT.

This clone has only a few counts. This rearrangement joins TRBV2 to TRBJ1-2, with 11 bases lining up with TRBD1. Germline CDR1 SNHLY, CDR2 FYNNEI. The junction had 5 bases not matched to a gene; V was cut back by 10 bases and J by 7 bases. This CDR3 is 12 amino acids long. CDR3 coding DNA: TGTGCCACCTGGACAGGGGGCGGTGGCTACACCTTC. Translation gives CATWTGGGGYTF.

The chain joins TRBV5-1 to TRBJ2-1; TRBD1 matches at 7 bases. Unmatched junction bases numbered 2, after V lost 1 base and J lost 7 bases. The CDR3 loop spans 13 amino acids. The germline gives CDR1 SGHRS, CDR2 YFSETQ. The CDR3 protein is CASSLTGVNEQFF. CDR3 nucleotides: TGCGCCAGCAGCTTGACAGGGGTGAATGAGCAGTTCTTC.

This clone was found a few times. The rearrangement links TRBV11-2 to TRBJ2-3; 8 bases agree with TRBD2. Per the germline V gene, CDR1 is SGHAT and CDR2 is FQNNGV. Trimming removed 5 bases from V and 0 bases from J; junction bases left unmatched: 7. The CDR3 length is 16 residues. CDR3 protein: CASSLGGVASTDTQYF. CDR3 bases: TGTGCCAGCAGCCTCGGGGGGGTTGCTAGCACAGATACGCAGTATTTT.

This clone has just one count. V gene TRBV7-8 combines with J gene TRBJ2-7; 7 bases align to TRBD1. V lost 6 bases, J lost 4 bases, and 6 bases stayed unmatched. The CDR3 is 13 residues long. CDR1 is SGHVS and CDR2 is FQNEAQ in the germline V gene. CDR3 sequence (DNA): TGTGCCAGCAGGGGGACAGAGAGATACGAGCAGTACTTC. Its translation: CASRGTERYEQYF.

In this sample, this clone turned up once. The chain uses TRBV7-2 and TRBJ1-2; D is perhaps TRBD1 (5 bases). The CDR3 is made up of 15 amino acids. The germline V gene encodes CDR1 SGHTA and CDR2 FQGNSA. The ends were cut back, 5 bases at V and 6 bases at J, with 19 bases in the middle. This CDR3 reads CASSPGRPGVNGYTF. In DNA form, the CDR3 reads TGTGCCAGCAGCCCTGGGAGGCCGGGGGTGAATGGCTACACCTTC.

The CDR3: CASSQGSTEAFF. CDR3 nucleotide sequence: TGTGCCAGTAGTCAGGGGTCCACTGAAGCTTTCTTT. The chain has TRBV19 and TRBJ1-1; a weak D match, TRBD1 (6 bases). Trimming shortened V by 5 bases and J by 4 bases, and 8 bases separated the two germline ends. There are 12 residues in the CDR3. Germline V gene data show CDR1 as LNHDA and CDR2 as SQIVND (reference sequence). The whole variable domain, remainder taken from reference TRBV19 and TRBJ1-1, is DGGITQSPKYLFRKEGQNVTLSCEQNLNHDAMYWYRQDPGQGLRLIYYSQIVNDFQKGDIAEGYSVSREKKESFPLTVTSAQKNPTAFYLCASSQGSTEAFFGQGTRLTVV.

The genes are TRBV7-9 and TRBJ1-6; perhaps TRBD1 as D (6 bases). Trimming removed 5 bases at V and 7 bases at J, with 15 bases between. Germline loops: CDR1 SEHNR, CDR2 FQNEAQ (reference sequence). The CDR3 has 15 residues. CDR3 DNA: TGTGCCAGCAGCCTAGAGGCCACAGGGAATTCACCCCTCCACTTT. This sequence encodes CASSLEATGNSPLHF.

V and J are TRBV3-1 (or the pseudogene TRBV3-2) and TRBJ2-7; TRBD2 matches 8 bases. J gave up 2 bases and V 10 bases, and 13 bases lay outside the gene matches. Germline V lookup: CDR1 LGHDT, CDR2 YNNKEL (reference sequence). The CDR3 is 15 amino acids. In DNA form, the CDR3 reads TGTGCCACGACTTATGCCGGGGGGGGACCCTACGAGCAGTACTTC. This gives the protein CATTYAGGGPYEQYF.

The J gene is TRBJ2-7, the V gene TRBV10-3; TRBD1 is a possible D gene (6 bases). V was clipped by 0 bases and J by 6 bases, with 12 bases between them. The germline V gene has CDR1 ENHRY and CDR2 SYGVKD. CDR3 size: 14 residues. CDR3 loop: CAISESGTLLEQYF. In DNA form, the CDR3 reads TGTGCCATCAGTGAGTCTGGGACACTGCTCGAGCAGTACTTC.

This rearrangement joins TRBV29-1 to TRBJ2-4, with D possibly being TRBD2 (5 bases). The CDR3 has 11 amino acids. V was shortened by 4 bases and J by 8 bases, with 9 bases between the two germline ends. Germline V gene sequence: CDR1 SQVTM, CDR2 ANQGSEA. The CDR3 DNA follows: TGCAGCGTTGCGGGGTTTGACATTCAGTACTTC. Its translation is CSVAGFDIQYF.

The chain links TRBV29-1 to TRBJ2-7; 10 nucleotides agree with TRBD1. Trimming took 5 bases from V and 4 from J; bases not matched to a gene: 11. The CDR3 totals 15 residues. CDR1 and CDR2 from the germline V gene are SQVTM and ANQGSEA. Here the CDR3 DNA reads TGCAGCGTTCGGGACAGGGGAGGACGGGGATACGAGCAGTACTTC. It codes for CSVRDRGGRGYEQYF.

Judged by abundance, this clone is medium-sized (0.01 to 0.1%). The V call is TRBV18, the J call TRBJ1-5; 10 bases line up with TRBD1. This CDR3 is 18 amino acids long. Germline V lookup: CDR1 KGHSH, CDR2 LQKENI. The trim removed 6 bases at V and 1 base at J, leaving 12 bases unmatched. The CDR3 DNA is TGTGCCAGCTCGACGGGACAGGGGAATGTAGGAAGCAATCAGCCCCAGCATTTT. It codes for CASSTGQGNVGSNQPQHF.

The chain couples TRBV5-1 to TRBJ1-2, with D unresolved. V lost 1 base to trimming and J lost 1 base, with 11 bases between them. Germline V gives CDR1 SGHRS, CDR2 YFSETQ. This CDR3 comprises 15 residues. In nucleotides, the CDR3 is TGCGCCAGCAGCTTGAACGCGGAGGGTAACTATGGCTACACCTTC. Protein product: CASSLNAEGNYGYTF.

This chain links TRBV23-1 with TRBJ2-7; 8 bases match TRBD2. TRBV23-1 carries the ORF label, with uncertain function. V was pared by 7 bases and J by 2 bases, with 4 bases of the junction left unmatched. This CDR3 region has 13 residues. The CDR3 DNA reads TGCGCCAGCACTCGGACTAGCCCCTACGAGCAGTACTTC. Amino acid sequence: CASTRTSPYEQYF.

This rearrangement joins TRBV19 to TRBJ2-3, with D possibly TRBD2 on 6 matching bases. The CDR3 covers 15 residues. Trimming took 5 bases from V and 0 from J, leaving 12 bases between them. CDR1 is LNHDA and CDR2 is SQIVND in the germline V gene (reference sequence). CDR3 nucleotide sequence: TGTGCCAGTAGTCCAGCGGGTTTTAGCACAGATACGCAGTATTTT. This translates into CASSPAGFSTDTQYF.

This clone was detected a few times. The chain recombines TRBV6-1 with TRBJ1-5; possibly TRBD1 for D (5 bases). Germline CDR1 and CDR2: MNHNS and SASEGT. The CDR3 is 14 amino acids. The V and J ends lost 3 bases and 5 bases respectively, with 11 bases between them. Written as DNA, the CDR3 is TGTGCCAGCAGTGACCCCGGAGGGGATCAGCCCCAGCATTTT. Translation gives CASSDPGGDQPQHF.